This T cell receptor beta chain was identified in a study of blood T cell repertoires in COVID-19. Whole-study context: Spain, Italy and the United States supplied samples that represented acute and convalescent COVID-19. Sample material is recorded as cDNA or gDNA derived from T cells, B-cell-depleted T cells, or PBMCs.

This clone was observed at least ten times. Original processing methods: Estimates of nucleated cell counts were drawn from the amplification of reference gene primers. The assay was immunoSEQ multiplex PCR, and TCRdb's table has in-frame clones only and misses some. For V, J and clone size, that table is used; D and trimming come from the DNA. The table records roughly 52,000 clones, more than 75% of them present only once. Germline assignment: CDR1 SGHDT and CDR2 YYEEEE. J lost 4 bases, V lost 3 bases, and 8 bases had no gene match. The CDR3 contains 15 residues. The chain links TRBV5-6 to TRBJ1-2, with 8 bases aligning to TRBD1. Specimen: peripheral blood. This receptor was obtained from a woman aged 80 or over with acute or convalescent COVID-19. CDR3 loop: CASSSWTGNIYGYTF. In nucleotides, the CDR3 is TGTGCCAGCAGCTCTTGGACAGGGAACATCTATGGCTACACCTTC.